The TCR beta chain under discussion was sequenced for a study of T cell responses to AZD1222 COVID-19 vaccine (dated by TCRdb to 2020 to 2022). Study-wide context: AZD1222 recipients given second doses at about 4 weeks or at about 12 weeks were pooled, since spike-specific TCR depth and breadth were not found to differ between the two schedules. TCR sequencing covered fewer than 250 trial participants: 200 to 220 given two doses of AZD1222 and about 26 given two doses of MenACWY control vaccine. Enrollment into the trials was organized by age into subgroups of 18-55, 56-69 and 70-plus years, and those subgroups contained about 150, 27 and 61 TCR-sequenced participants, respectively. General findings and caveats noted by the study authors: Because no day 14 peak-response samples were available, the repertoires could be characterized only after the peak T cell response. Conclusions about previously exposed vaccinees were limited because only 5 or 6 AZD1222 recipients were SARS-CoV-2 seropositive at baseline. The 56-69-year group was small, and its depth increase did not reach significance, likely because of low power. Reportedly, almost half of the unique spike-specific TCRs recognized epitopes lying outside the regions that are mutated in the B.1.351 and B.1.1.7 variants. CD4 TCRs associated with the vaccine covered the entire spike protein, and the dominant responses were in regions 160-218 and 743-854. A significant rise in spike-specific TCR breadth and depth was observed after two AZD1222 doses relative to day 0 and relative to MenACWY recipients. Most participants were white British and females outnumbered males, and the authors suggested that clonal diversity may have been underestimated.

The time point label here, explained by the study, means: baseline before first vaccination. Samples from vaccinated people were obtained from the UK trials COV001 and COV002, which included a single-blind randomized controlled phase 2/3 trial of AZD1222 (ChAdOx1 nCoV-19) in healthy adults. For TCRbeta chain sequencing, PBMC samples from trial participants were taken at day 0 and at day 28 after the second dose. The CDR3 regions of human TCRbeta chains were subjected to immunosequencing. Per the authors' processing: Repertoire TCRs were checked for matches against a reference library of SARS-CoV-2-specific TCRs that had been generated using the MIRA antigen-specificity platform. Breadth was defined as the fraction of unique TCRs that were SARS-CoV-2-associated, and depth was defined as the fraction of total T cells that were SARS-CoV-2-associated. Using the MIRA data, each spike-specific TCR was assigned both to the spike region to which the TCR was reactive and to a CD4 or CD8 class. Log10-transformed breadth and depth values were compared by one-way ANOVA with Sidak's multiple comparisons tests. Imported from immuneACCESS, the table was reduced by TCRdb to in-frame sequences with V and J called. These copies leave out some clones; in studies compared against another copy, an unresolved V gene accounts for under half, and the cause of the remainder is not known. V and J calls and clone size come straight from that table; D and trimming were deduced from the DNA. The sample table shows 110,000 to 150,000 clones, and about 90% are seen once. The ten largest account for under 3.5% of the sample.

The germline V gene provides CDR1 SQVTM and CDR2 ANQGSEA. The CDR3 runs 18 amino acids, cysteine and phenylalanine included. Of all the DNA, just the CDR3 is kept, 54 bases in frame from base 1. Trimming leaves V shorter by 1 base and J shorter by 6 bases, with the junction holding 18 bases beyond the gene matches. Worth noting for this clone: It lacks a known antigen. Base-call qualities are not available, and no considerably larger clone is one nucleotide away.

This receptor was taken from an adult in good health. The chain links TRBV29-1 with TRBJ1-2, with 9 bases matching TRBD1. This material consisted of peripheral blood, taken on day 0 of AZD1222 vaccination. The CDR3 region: CSVEGGLLGQGSGDGYTF. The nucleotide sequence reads TGCAGCGTTGAAGGAGGCCTTTTAGGACAGGGGTCGGGGGATGGCTACACCTTC.